Listed here are 25 T cell receptor beta chains from one sample, sequenced in a study of CD8+ T cells in alopecia areata. Extraction and reverse transcription of RNA yielded cDNA as the sequencing template. Measured with immunoSEQ multiplex PCR; TCRdb has only the in-frame clones, and not every one. This table holds approximately 210,000 clones, 64% found once. The treatment here: oral pan-JAK inhibitor, 5-10 mg twice daily. Sample: CD4+ T cells sorted from blood, taken at week 4, from a patient treated with tofacitinib. The receptor source for this set is a human donor with alopecia areata.

V gene TRBV5-1 combines with J gene TRBJ2-5; D may be TRBD2 (6 bases). The ends were cut back, 0 bases at V and 5 bases at J, with 14 bases in the middle. There are 15 residues in the CDR3. Germline V gene data show CDR1 as SGHRS and CDR2 as YFSETQ. The CDR3 region is CASSLGGEPSETQYF. The CDR3 coding sequence is TGCGCCAGCAGCTTGGGCGGGGAACCCTCGGAGACCCAGTACTTC.

The rearrangement links TRBV7-2 to TRBJ2-7, with 10 positions matching TRBD2. Germline V lookup: CDR1 SGHTA, CDR2 FQGNSA. V was clipped by 0 bases and J by 9 bases; unmatched bases: 8. The CDR3 consists of 15 residues. This CDR3 is CASSLALAGAQGQYF. The CDR3 DNA reads as TGTGCCAGCAGCTTAGCTCTAGCGGGGGCGCAAGGGCAGTACTTC.

The chain links TRBV18 to TRBJ2-7; D is uncertain. V shed 0 bases and J shed 3 bases, with 9 bases lying between them. This CDR3 spans 14 amino acids. Germline assignment: CDR1 KGHSH and CDR2 LQKENI. The CDR3 nucleotides are TGTGCCAGCTCACCACCGGAAAGACTCTACGAGCAGTACTTC. This codes for CASSPPERLYEQYF.

The chain uses TRBV6-1 and TRBJ2-7; the match to TRBD2 covers 16 bases. V trimming: 7 bases; J trimming: 2 bases; junction bases outside the gene matches: 2. The CDR3 is made up of 15 amino acids. Germline values: CDR1 MNHNS, CDR2 SASEGT. CDR3 loop: CASTGTSGGAYEQYF. The CDR3 DNA follows: TGTGCCAGCACCGGGACTAGCGGGGGGGCCTACGAGCAGTACTTC.

V usage is TRBV2 and J usage is TRBJ2-6, with D uncertain. Between the trimmed V and J ends, which lost 3 bases and 0 bases, there was a span of 9 bases. The CDR3 has 16 residues. Germline CDR1 SNHLY, CDR2 FYNNEI. The CDR3 region has the DNA TGTGCCAGCAGTGACTACGGGTTCTCTGGGGCCAACGTCCTGACTTTC. This codes for CASSDYGFSGANVLTF.

This chain connects TRBV9 to TRBJ1-1; D call uncertain. Trimming removed 0 bases at V and 2 bases at J, with 14 bases between. CDR1 SGDLS and CDR2 YYNGEE come from the germline V gene. The CDR3 covers 16 residues. This CDR3 reads CASSVAGSVGNTEAFF. The CDR3 DNA reads TGTGCCAGCAGCGTAGCTGGGTCAGTCGGCAACACTGAAGCTTTCTTT.

This clone occurred a few times. The J gene is TRBJ2-1, the V gene TRBV9; D might be TRBD1 (6 bases). The CDR3 totals 16 residues. The V end was cut by 2 bases, the J end by 3 bases, with 15 bases between. The germline V gene encodes CDR1 SGDLS and CDR2 YYNGEE. CDR3 DNA sequence: TGTGCCAGCAGCGTGGGCCAACAGGGCGGCTACAATGAGCAGTTCTTC. It encodes CASSVGQQGGYNEQFF.

The chain links TRBV11-2 to TRBJ2-5, with D unclear. There are 14 residues in the CDR3. Germline values: CDR1 SGHAT, CDR2 FQNNGV. The V end was cut by 1 base, the J end by 2 bases, with 8 bases between. CDR3 bases: TGTGCCAGCAGCTTAGGTCTTATGCAAGAGACCCAGTACTTC. Translating gives CASSLGLMQETQYF.

The gene calls are TRBV5-1 and TRBJ2-1; 7 bases align to TRBD1. Per the germline V gene, CDR1 is SGHRS and CDR2 is YFSETQ. Trimming removed 0 bases from V and 3 bases from J; junction bases left unmatched: 6. CDR3 length: 16 residues. The CDR3 region has the DNA TGCGCCAGCAGCTTGGGGGGGACAGACCTCTACAATGAGCAGTTCTTC. Protein sequence: CASSLGGTDLYNEQFF.

This sequence joins TRBV30 and TRBJ1-2, with no clear D. Per the germline V gene, CDR1 is GTSNPN and CDR2 is SVGIG (reference sequence). CDR3 length equals 13 residues. V was clipped by 3 bases and J by 0 bases, with 8 bases between them. The CDR3 is CAWSRRANYGYTF. CDR3 nucleotide sequence: TGTGCCTGGAGCCGCAGAGCTAACTATGGCTACACCTTC. The variable domain in full, completed from reference TRBV30 and TRBJ1-2, reads SQTIHQWPATLVQPVGSPLSLECTVEGTSNPNLYWYRQAAGRGLQLLFYSVGIGQISSEVPQNLSASRPQDRQFILSSKKLLLSDSGFYLCAWSRRANYGYTFGSGTRLTVV.

This clone was picked up one time. The CDR3 loop is CAISESGLAGADTQYF. The CDR3 bases are TGTGCCATCAGTGAGTCCGGACTAGCGGGGGCAGATACGCAGTATTTT. The chain employs TRBV10-3 and TRBJ2-3, with TRBD2 matching 13 bases. There are 16 residues in the CDR3. The germline CDR1 and CDR2 sequences are ENHRY and SYGVKD. With 0 bases clipped from V and 4 bases from J, the junction kept 1 base outside the gene matches.

The rearrangement joins TRBV7-3 to TRBJ2-1; TRBD2 matches 9 bases. Germline lookup yields CDR1 SGHTA and CDR2 FQGTGA. J lost 4 bases, V lost 1 base, and 5 bases had no gene match. This CDR3 has 16 residues. CDR3 loop: CASSLSPSGAYNEQFF. In nucleotides, the CDR3 is TGTGCCAGCAGCTTAAGTCCTAGCGGGGCTTACAATGAGCAGTTCTTC.

The chain carries TRBV7-2 and TRBJ2-3; 8 positions match TRBD2. V shed 3 bases, J shed 3 bases, and the junction held 8 bases outside the gene matches. Germline V gives CDR1 SGHTA, CDR2 FQGNSA. The CDR3 is 16 residues long. CDR3 bases: TGTGCCAGCAGCTTCAACTGGGGACTAGTGACAGATACGCAGTATTTT. As protein: CASSFNWGLVTDTQYF.

The chain carries TRBV29-1 and TRBJ2-1; TRBD2 aligns across 9 bases. The CDR3 is 16 residues long. Germline V CDR1 and CDR2: SQVTM, ANQGSEA. V dropped 0 bases and J dropped 1; count of bases not matched to a gene: 4. The CDR3 here is CSVEDSLAGSYNEQFF. In nucleotides, the CDR3 is TGCAGCGTTGAAGATTCCCTAGCGGGATCCTACAATGAGCAGTTCTTC.

The rearrangement uses TRBV27 and TRBJ2-7, with a possible D match to TRBD2 (7 bases). Trimming took 5 bases from V and 1 from J, leaving 15 bases between them. Germline V gene sequence: CDR1 MNHEY, CDR2 SMNVEV (reference sequence). This CDR3 is built from 15 residues. CDR3 sequence reads: CASSRGGALSYEQYF. In nucleotides, the CDR3 is TGTGCCAGCAGTAGGGGGGGGGCCTTGTCCTACGAGCAGTACTTC.

This sequence joins TRBV9 and TRBJ2-3; D might be TRBD2 (5 bases). Germline V gene lookup returns CDR1 SGDLS and CDR2 YYNGEE. The CDR3 runs to 12 residues. Trimming took 5 bases from V and 11 from J, leaving 15 bases between them. Written as DNA, the CDR3 is TGTGCCAGCAGTGCGGGCTTTAGCATGCAGTATTTT. Translation gives CASSAGFSMQYF.

The rearrangement links TRBV29-1 to TRBJ2-6; possibly TRBD1 for D (7 bases). CDR1 and CDR2 from the germline V gene are SQVTM and ANQGSEA. This CDR3 has 16 residues. Trimming removed 1 base at V and 3 bases at J, with 13 bases between. CDR3 DNA: TGCAGCGTTGAAGTTTGGAGGGGGCTTGGGGCCAACGTCCTGACTTTC. This sequence encodes CSVEVWRGLGANVLTF.

This clone was counted a few times. This CDR3 reads CASSTRQGGNTEAFF. The CDR3 DNA reads as TGTGCCAGCAGTACGAGACAGGGAGGGAACACTGAAGCTTTCTTT. V gene TRBV6-6 combines with J gene TRBJ1-1; 7 bases are shared with TRBD1. Germline V gives CDR1 MNHNY, CDR2 SVGAGI (reference sequence). J gave up 1 base and V 5 bases, and 7 bases lay outside the gene matches. CDR3 length equals 15 residues.

In the case of this clone: The same CDR3 is also encoded by other DNA sequences in this sample. This chain uses TRBV9 with TRBJ2-3; D ambiguous. Germline CDR1 SGDLS, CDR2 YYNGEE. V dropped 0 bases and J dropped 0 bases, with 8 bases sitting between them. The CDR3 loop spans 15 amino acids. The CDR3 sequence: CASSVGLVSTDTQYF. CDR3 DNA sequence: TGTGCCAGCAGCGTAGGATTGGTTAGCACAGATACGCAGTATTTT.

This rearrangement joins TRBV30 to TRBJ2-3, with TRBD2 matching 8 bases. With 1 base clipped from V and 1 base from J, the junction kept 1 base outside the gene matches. The germline V gene encodes CDR1 GTSNPN and CDR2 SVGIG (reference sequence). CDR3 length equals 14 residues. For the CDR3, the DNA is TGTGCCTGGAGTGAACTAGCGGGCACAGATACGCAGTATTTT. It is translated as CAWSELAGTDTQYF.

This chain joins TRBV19 and TRBJ2-2, with TRBD2 as a possible D gene (5 bases). Germline-derived CDR1 and CDR2 are LNHDA and SQIVND (reference sequence). Deletions cut 1 base from V and 12 bases from J, with 12 bases between. CDR3 size: 13 residues. The CDR3, as DNA: TGTGCCAGTAGTATAGTTCCCACGGGGAAGCTGTTTTTT. Translating it yields CASSIVPTGKLFF.

This clone was seen more than once but under ten times. This chain uses TRBV25-1 with TRBJ1-4; the D gene is possibly TRBD1 (5 bases). Germline CDR1 and CDR2: MGHDK and SYGVNS. V was cut by 3 bases and J by 7 bases, with 9 bases left in between. The length of the CDR3 is 13 residues. The CDR3 loop reads CASSEGGAEKLFF. In nucleotides, the CDR3 is TGTGCCAGCAGTGAGGGTGGGGCTGAAAAACTGTTTTTT.

This clone was observed a handful of times. This chain uses TRBV2 with TRBJ2-7; TRBD2 agrees at 8 bases. V was clipped by 10 bases and J by 0 bases; unmatched bases: 8. In germline, CDR1 is SNHLY, CDR2 FYNNEI. This CDR3 has 14 residues. The CDR3, as DNA: TGTGCCACTTCAAGACTAGCGAGCTCCTACGAGCAGTACTTC. This sequence encodes CATSRLASSYEQYF.

This clone was counted between two and nine times. The chain carries TRBV18 and TRBJ2-5; D ambiguous. CDR1 is KGHSH and CDR2 is LQKENI in the germline V gene. CDR3 length: 17 residues. Trimming took 0 bases from V and 2 from J, leaving 16 bases between them. CDR3 coding DNA: TGTGCCAGCTCACCACCCGGCCGGAGAATTGAGCAAGAGACCCAGTACTTC. Protein sequence: CASSPPGRRIEQETQYF.

The chain has TRBV29-1 and TRBJ2-2, with D perhaps given as TRBD1 or TRBD2 (6 bases each). The germline CDR1 and CDR2 sequences are SQVTM and ANQGSEA. The CDR3 spans 13 residues. The V and J ends lost 7 bases and 5 bases respectively, with 14 bases between them. Written as DNA, the CDR3 is TGCAGCGCGGGGGTTACAGGGACCGGGGAGCTGTTTTTT. It encodes CSAGVTGTGELFF.